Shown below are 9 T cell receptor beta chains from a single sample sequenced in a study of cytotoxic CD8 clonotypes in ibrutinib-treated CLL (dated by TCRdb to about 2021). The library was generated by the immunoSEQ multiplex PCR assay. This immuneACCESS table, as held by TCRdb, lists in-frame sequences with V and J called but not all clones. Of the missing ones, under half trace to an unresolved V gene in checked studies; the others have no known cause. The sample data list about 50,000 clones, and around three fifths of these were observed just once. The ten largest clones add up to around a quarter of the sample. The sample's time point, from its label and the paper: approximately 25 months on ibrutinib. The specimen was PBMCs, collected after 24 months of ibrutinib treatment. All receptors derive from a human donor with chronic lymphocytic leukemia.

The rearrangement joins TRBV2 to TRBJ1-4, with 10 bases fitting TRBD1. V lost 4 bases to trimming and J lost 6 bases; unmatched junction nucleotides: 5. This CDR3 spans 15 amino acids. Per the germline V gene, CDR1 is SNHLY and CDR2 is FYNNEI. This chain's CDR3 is CASSVYGTGDEKLFF. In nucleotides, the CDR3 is TGTGCCAGCAGTGTGTACGGGACAGGGGATGAAAAACTGTTTTTT.

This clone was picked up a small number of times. The CDR3 DNA reads TGTGCCAGTAGGAGAGGGGATCAGCCCCAGCATTTT. Residues: CASRRGDQPQHF. V gene TRBV19 combines with J gene TRBJ1-5; a weak D match, TRBD1 (5 bases). Germline lookup yields CDR1 LNHDA and CDR2 SQIVND (reference sequence). This CDR3 contains 12 residues. V was clipped by 6 bases and J by 5 bases, with 8 bases between them.

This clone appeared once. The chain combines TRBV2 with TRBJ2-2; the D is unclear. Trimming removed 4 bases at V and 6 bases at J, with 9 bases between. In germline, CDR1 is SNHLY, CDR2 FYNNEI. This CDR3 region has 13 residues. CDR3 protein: CASSVSLPGELFF. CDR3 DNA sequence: TGTGCCAGCAGTGTTTCCCTTCCCGGGGAGCTGTTTTTT.

The DNA for the CDR3 is TGTGCCACCAGCAGAGGCCCGGCTGAGCAGTTCTTC. Its protein is CATSRGPAEQFF. V usage is TRBV15 and J usage is TRBJ2-1; no firm D call. Germline V gene lookup returns CDR1 LNHNV and CDR2 YYDKDF (reference sequence). CDR3 size: 12 residues. Trimming pared 1 base from V and 9 bases from J, leaving 7 bases between.

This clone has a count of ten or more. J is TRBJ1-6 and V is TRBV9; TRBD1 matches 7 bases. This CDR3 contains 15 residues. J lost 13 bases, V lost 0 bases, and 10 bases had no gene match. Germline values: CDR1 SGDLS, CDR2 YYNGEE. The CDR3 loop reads CASSVGGTGELPLHF. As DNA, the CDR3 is TGTGCCAGCAGCGTAGGGGGCACAGGGGAGTTGCCCCTCCACTTT.

CDR3 bases: TGTGCCAGCAGTTTTTTGGGGCTGGGTGAAAAACTGTTTTTT. This sequence encodes CASSFLGLGEKLFF. The chain couples TRBV27 to TRBJ1-4; D might be TRBD1 (5 bases). There are 14 residues in the CDR3. V lost 3 bases and J lost 7, with 12 bases in between. Per the germline V gene, CDR1 is MNHEY and CDR2 is SMNVEV (reference sequence).

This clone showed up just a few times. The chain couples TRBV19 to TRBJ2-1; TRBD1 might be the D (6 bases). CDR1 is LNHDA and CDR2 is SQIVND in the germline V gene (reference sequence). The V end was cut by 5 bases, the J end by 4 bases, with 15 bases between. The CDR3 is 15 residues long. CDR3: CASSPEDREYNEQFF. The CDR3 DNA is TGTGCCAGTAGTCCAGAGGACAGAGAATACAATGAGCAGTTCTTC.

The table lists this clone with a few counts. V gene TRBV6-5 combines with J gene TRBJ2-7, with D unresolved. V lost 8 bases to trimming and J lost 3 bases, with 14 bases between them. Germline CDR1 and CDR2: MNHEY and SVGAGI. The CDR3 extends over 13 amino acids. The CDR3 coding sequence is TGTGCCAGCCGTCCGGGCGGTAACTACGAGCAGTACTTC. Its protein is CASRPGGNYEQYF.

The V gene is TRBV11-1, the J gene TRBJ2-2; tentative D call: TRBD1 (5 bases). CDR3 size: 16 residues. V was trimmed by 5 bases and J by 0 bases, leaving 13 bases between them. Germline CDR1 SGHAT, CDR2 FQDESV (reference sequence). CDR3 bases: TGTGCCAGCAGCCCCAGACAGTCCACGAACACCGGGGAGCTGTTTTTT. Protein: CASSPRQSTNTGELFF.